The rows below give T cell receptor beta chains drawn from one sample of a study of molecular identifiers for immune sequencing clone quantification. MiXCR, run by TCRdb on the PCR reads, gives a single entry per CDR3 protein. This table holds approximately 500,000 distinct CDR3 sequences, about 21% found once. Sequenced material: naive CD8+ T cells from blood, with Jurkat cell RNA spiked in. The receptors shown here come from a human donor in good health. Some libraries in this study had Jurkat cell RNA spiked in. The CDR3 runs from the conserved cysteine through the conserved F or W. Not all rows give a size; the values are once, few, many and, for expanded clones, a class.

V	J	size	CDR3
TRBV5-3	TRBJ1-1	NA	CASSFPRASNTEAFF
TRBV20-1	TRBJ2-7	many	CSARWGMVAGLNEQYF
TRBV5-1	TRBJ2-4	few	CASRPTGTGVEIQYF
TRBV7-6	TRBJ2-3	many	CASSPLPWDHSTDTQYF
TRBV7-2	TRBJ2-1	many	CASGVSTINEQFF
TRBV28	TRBJ1-1	NA	CASSFQRMNTEAFF
TRBV2	TRBJ1-4	many	CASSPGQTGEKLFF
TRBV29-1	TRBJ2-4	many	CSVRGSSSGKNIQYF
TRBV4-3	TRBJ1-2	NA	CASSQGVGQVYGYTF
TRBV4-1	TRBJ2-7	few	CASSSTTGEYEQYF
TRBV4-3	TRBJ2-2	NA	CASSPGITIGNTGELFF
TRBV6-1	TRBJ1-2	many	CASSESEYVQVFGYTF